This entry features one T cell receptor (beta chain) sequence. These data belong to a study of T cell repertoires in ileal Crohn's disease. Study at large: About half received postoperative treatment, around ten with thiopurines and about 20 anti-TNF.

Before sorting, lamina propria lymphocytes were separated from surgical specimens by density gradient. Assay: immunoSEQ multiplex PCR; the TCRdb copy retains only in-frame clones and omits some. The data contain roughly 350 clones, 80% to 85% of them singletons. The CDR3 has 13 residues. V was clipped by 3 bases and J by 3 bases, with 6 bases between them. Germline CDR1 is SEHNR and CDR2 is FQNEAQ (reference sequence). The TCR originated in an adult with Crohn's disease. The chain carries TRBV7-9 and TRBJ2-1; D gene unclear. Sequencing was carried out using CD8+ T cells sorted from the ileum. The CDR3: CASSFSDYNEQFF. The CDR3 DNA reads TGTGCCAGCAGCTTTTCAGACTACAATGAGCAGTTCTTC. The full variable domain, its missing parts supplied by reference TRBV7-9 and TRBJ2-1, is DTGVSQNPRHKITKRGQNVTFRCDPISEHNRLYWYRQTLGQGPEFLTYFQNEAQLEKSRLLSDRFSAERPKGSFSTLEIQRTEQGDSAMYLCASSFSDYNEQFFGPGTRLTVL.